This T cell receptor (beta chain) came from a study of Tregs in tolerant kidney transplant recipients. Study-wide findings and caveats: Tregs expanded with activated donor B cells seemed most donor-specific. Validation in larger populations is needed because few patients were studied.

Assay: immunoSEQ multiplex PCR; the TCRdb copy retains only in-frame clones and omits some. Here the sample spans tens of thousands of clones, 91% being singletons. As regards this clone: Its antigen is not known.

CD4+CD25+CD127- Tregs, CD4+CD25- non-Tregs, CD4 and CD8 cells were sorted. An overnight rest at 37°C with approximately 210 IU/ml IL-2 preceded regulatory T cell sorting from thawed PBMCs. Trimming took off 1 base at V and 4 bases at J, with 10 bases between the two ends. Germline V gene lookup returns CDR1 SEHNR and CDR2 FQNEAQ (reference sequence). This CDR3 has 15 amino acids. Sequences were obtained from Tregs from blood. The receptor was derived from a human donor in good health. The chain has TRBV7-9 and TRBJ2-2; D is perhaps TRBD1 or TRBD2 (5 bases each). The CDR3 DNA is TGTGCCAGCAGCTTAGTCGGGACCCCCACCGGGGAGCTGTTTTTT. It codes for CASSLVGTPTGELFF.